This TCR beta chain was observed in a study of T cell responses to AZD1222 COVID-19 vaccine. Findings and limits, study-wide: Donor demographics were predominantly white British with a female majority; clonal diversity may be underestimated. All repertoire sampling was performed exclusively after the peak T cell response.

Clones were read by immunoSEQ multiplex PCR, and TCRdb kept only the in-frame ones, dropping some. The sample has approximately 150,000 clones; 85% to 95% are singletons. Points on this clone: Its matching antigen is unknown.

The CDR3 loop spans 17 amino acids. Germline V lookup: CDR1 SGHRS, CDR2 YFSETQ. V dropped 0 bases and J dropped 0 bases, with 13 bases sitting between them. The rearrangement joins TRBV5-1 to TRBJ1-3; D remains unclear. The sample was peripheral blood, taken on day 0 of AZD1222 vaccination. The clonotype was recovered from an adult in good health. CDR3 DNA: TGCGCCAGCAGCTTGGCGTCACTTAGCCTCTCTGGAAACACCATATATTTT. Amino acid sequence: CASSLASLSLSGNTIYF.